The entry below gives a single T cell receptor (beta chain) sequence along with its context. Its antigen is unknown. Amplification used 60 Vbeta primers and 13 Jbeta primers. Clones were read by immunoSEQ multiplex PCR, and TCRdb kept only the in-frame ones, dropping some. The sample consists of 100,000 or so clones, about 70% of them appearing once. The record originates from a study of cytomegalovirus exposure and HLA in healthy donors. The CDR3 is 12 amino acids. The V and J ends lost 2 bases and 9 bases respectively, with 8 bases between them. Germline loops: CDR1 MNHEY, CDR2 SMNVEV (reference sequence). Study-wide results and limits: In vitro checks showed that a few CMV-associated chains really do target CMV antigens.

This chain uses TRBV27 with TRBJ1-5; a possible D gene is TRBD1 (6 bases). Sequenced material: PBMCs. This TCR came from a man aged 25-45 years in good health and CMV-seronegative. In nucleotides, the CDR3 is TGTGCCAGCAGTTTAATAGGGGGGCCCCAGCATTTT. This encodes CASSLIGGPQHF.